This T cell receptor (beta chain) was profiled in a study of shared clonotypes between healthy human individuals. Study as a whole: The plates for each donor numbered three CD4 naive, three CD4 memory, two CD8 naive and one CD8 memory.

Repertoires were generated with immunoSEQ multiplex PCR, while TCRdb's copy carries only in-frame clones and drops some. The sample holds around 1,900,000 clones, 93% seen once. CD45RO negativity and positive selection for CCR7 defined naive CD8 cells, a population that excluded terminally differentiated effector memory CD45RA+ cells. Donors were Caucasian adults residing in Nashville, Tennessee, USA. A word on this clone: Its target is unknown.

Findings and limits, study-wide: Larger estimated richness was generally seen in naive subsets than in memory subsets. What rarefaction showed was incomplete sorted-subset sequencing despite large depth.

The origin of this receptor is a man between 18 and 35 years old in good health. Some clones in this sample may be carry-over from other donors' samples. Source material: naive CD8+ T cells from PBMCs.

The CDR3 protein is CASSLGQGMGGYTF. The CDR3 coding sequence is TGTGCCAGCAGTCTCGGACAGGGAATGGGTGGCTACACCTTC. The chain employs TRBV27 and TRBJ1-2, with 8 bases that match TRBD1. Germline loops: CDR1 MNHEY, CDR2 SMNVEV (reference sequence). The CDR3 length is 14 residues. V was clipped by 5 bases and J by 7 bases; unmatched bases: 9.